Below, 21 T cell receptor beta chains from the same sample are listed, as sequenced in a study of control samples from healthy donors and cancer patients. Data came from immunoSEQ multiplex PCR; TCRdb stores just in-frame clones and leaves some out. The sample lists under 150,000 clones, approximately 91% occurring once. Specimen: blood. The source of these receptors is a man aged 25-40 years in good health.

With regard to this clone: The sample has other DNA sequences that encode this CDR3 too. The rearrangement uses TRBV5-1 and TRBJ1-2, with D unresolved. The germline CDR1 and CDR2 sequences are SGHRS and YFSETQ. V lost 0 bases, J lost 2 bases, and 5 bases lay in between. This CDR3 has 13 residues. This chain's CDR3 is CASSLDGNYGYTF. Here the CDR3 DNA reads TGCGCCAGCAGCTTGGACGGAAACTATGGCTACACCTTC.

V and J are TRBV24-1 and TRBJ2-1, with TRBD2 identical over 7 bases. With 2 bases clipped from V and 5 bases from J, the junction kept 8 bases outside the gene matches. Germline V gene lookup returns CDR1 KGHDR and CDR2 SFDVKD. The CDR3 totals 16 residues. The CDR3 is CATSDSKTRGDNEQFF. The CDR3 DNA sequence: TGTGCCACCAGTGATTCGAAGACCCGGGGGGACAATGAGCAGTTCTTC.

The rearrangement links TRBV15 to TRBJ2-7; D may match TRBD1 or TRBD2 (5 bases each). V was pared by 0 bases and J by 10 bases, with 19 bases between. Per germline, CDR1 LNHNV and CDR2 YYDKDF (reference sequence). The CDR3 loop spans 15 amino acids. The CDR3 reads CATSRDREQALHQYF. The CDR3 nucleotides read TGTGCCACCAGCAGAGATCGGGAACAGGCTCTGCATCAGTACTTC.

The chain is built from TRBV27 and TRBJ1-6; D may be TRBD1 (6 bases). The CDR3 runs 17 residues. Germline values: CDR1 MNHEY, CDR2 SMNVEV (reference sequence). Trimming stripped 4 bases from V and 3 bases from J, with 16 bases between. In nucleotides, the CDR3 is TGTGCCAGCAGTTCCGGGGGGACACATCTCTATAATTCACCCCTCCACTTT. Residues: CASSSGGTHLYNSPLHF.

The chain joins TRBV10-3 to TRBJ2-7; either TRBD1 or TRBD2 may supply D (6 bases each). Germline values: CDR1 ENHRY, CDR2 SYGVKD. V was pared by 4 bases and J by 3 bases, with 13 bases between. The CDR3 has 14 residues. The CDR3 spells CAISGGGSLYEQYF. CDR3 in DNA: TGTGCCATCAGTGGAGGGGGGTCTCTCTACGAGCAGTACTTC.

The J gene is TRBJ1-3, the V gene TRBV7-9; 7 bases line up with TRBD1. This CDR3 has 14 amino acids. The germline gives CDR1 SEHNR, CDR2 FQNEAQ (reference sequence). The junction had 6 bases not matched to a gene; V was cut back by 6 bases and J by 4 bases. The CDR3 is CASSSGQTGNTIYF. In DNA form, the CDR3 reads TGTGCCAGCAGTTCGGGACAGACAGGAAACACCATATATTTT.

This CDR3 reads CASSQDVAGTFEQFF. The CDR3 bases are TGCGCCAGCAGCCAAGATGTTGCCGGGACGTTCGAGCAGTTCTTC. The chain combines TRBV4-3 with TRBJ2-1, with D perhaps given as TRBD1 or TRBD2 (5 bases each). Looked up from germline, CDR1 is LGHNA and CDR2 is YSLEER. The germline V and J ends were trimmed by 0 bases and 10 bases, with 16 bases remaining between them. The CDR3 consists of 15 residues.

The rearrangement joins TRBV7-2 to TRBJ2-2, with TRBD2 identical over 7 bases. This CDR3 has 15 residues. V lost 6 bases and J lost 4; bases outside the gene matches: 8. The V gene's germline CDR1 is SGHTA and CDR2 FQGNSA. The CDR3, as DNA: TGTGCCAGCAGGCTACGGGGGGTCGGCACCGGGGAGCTGTTTTTT. It specifies CASRLRGVGTGELFF. Drawing the rest from reference TRBV7-2 and TRBJ2-2, the complete variable domain is GAGVSQSPSNKVTEKGKDVELRCDPISGHTALYWYRQSLGQGLEFLIYFQGNSAPDKSGLPSDRFSAERTGGSVSTLTIQRTQQEDSAVYLCASRLRGVGTGELFFGEGSRLTVL.

J is TRBJ2-2 and V is TRBV7-3; either TRBD1 or TRBD2 may supply D (5 bases each). Trimming took off 3 bases at V and 1 base at J, with 9 bases between the two ends. CDR1 is SGHTA, CDR2 FQGTGA, per germline. CDR3 length: 15 residues. CDR3 region: CASSFGTGNTGELFF. The CDR3 DNA sequence: TGTGCCAGCAGCTTTGGGACGGGGAACACCGGGGAGCTGTTTTTT.

The rearrangement links TRBV9 to TRBJ1-1, with no clear D. The CDR3 is 13 residues long. The V gene's germline CDR1 is SGDLS and CDR2 YYNGEE. V gave up 0 bases and J gave up 1 base, with 4 bases separating them. The CDR3 nucleotides are TGTGCCAGCAGCGTAGGGGAGAACACTGAAGCTTTCTTT. This gives the protein CASSVGENTEAFF. Together with reference TRBV9 and TRBJ1-1, the CDR3 gives the full variable domain: DSGVTQTPKHLITATGQRVTLRCSPRSGDLSVYWYQQSLDQGLQFLIQYYNGEERAKGNILERFSAQQFPDLHSELNLSSLELGDSALYFCASSVGENTEAFFGQGTRLTVV.

The V and J genes are TRBV20-1 and TRBJ2-7; D is undetermined. CDR3 length: 11 amino acids. V shed 6 bases and J shed 4 bases, with 10 bases lying between them. Looked up from germline, CDR1 is DFQATT and CDR2 is SNEGSKA (reference sequence). CDR3 nucleotide sequence: TGCAGTGCCCCCGGCCAATACGAGCAGTACTTC. Translating it yields CSAPGQYEQYF.

V usage is TRBV25-1 and J usage is TRBJ2-5; D might be TRBD2 (6 bases). Germline values: CDR1 MGHDK, CDR2 SYGVNS. Trimming stripped 8 bases from V and 4 bases from J, with 23 bases between. The CDR3 loop spans 16 amino acids. CDR3 sequence: CASLREVAGTRETQYF. CDR3 sequence (DNA): TGTGCCAGCCTAAGGGAGGTTGCGGGAACCAGAGAGACCCAGTACTTC.

The genes are TRBV29-1 and TRBJ1-2; no reliable D call. Germline assignment: CDR1 SQVTM and CDR2 ANQGSEA. The CDR3 runs 13 residues. The V gene lost 7 bases and the J gene lost 3 bases, with 15 bases spanning the gap. This chain's CDR3 is CSASSGDHYGYTF. CDR3 sequence (DNA): TGCAGCGCCTCGTCCGGGGATCACTATGGCTACACCTTC.

The table lists this clone with a count of one. This rearrangement joins TRBV7-8 to TRBJ2-3; 10 nucleotides align to TRBD2. The CDR3 totals 17 residues. The junction had 11 bases not matched to a gene; V was cut back by 8 bases and J by 0 bases. The germline V gene encodes CDR1 SGHVS and CDR2 FQNEAQ. CDR3 region: CASSVSSGGGSTDTQYF. The CDR3 DNA is TGTGCCAGCTCCGTGTCCAGCGGGGGGGGGAGCACAGATACGCAGTATTTT.

The chain carries TRBV30 and TRBJ2-2, with D possibly being TRBD2 (5 bases). Germline CDR1 reads GTSNPN; CDR2 reads SVGIG (reference sequence). The V end lost 4 bases, the J end lost 6 bases, and 12 bases lay between the germline ends. CDR3 size: 13 residues. The DNA for the CDR3 is TGTGCCTGGACCCGAGAGAGGGCCGGGGAGCTGTTTTTT. Encoded protein: CAWTRERAGELFF.

The rearrangement joins TRBV7-8 to TRBJ2-1; D not resolved. Trimming shortened V by 5 bases and J by 6 bases, and 14 bases separated the two germline ends. Germline V CDR1 and CDR2: SGHVS, FQNEAQ. There are 14 residues in the CDR3. The chain's CDR3 is CASSPDIQLNEQFF. In DNA form, the CDR3 reads TGTGCCAGCAGCCCCGACATCCAACTCAATGAGCAGTTCTTC.

The genes are TRBV18 and TRBJ2-3, with 8 bases that match TRBD1. CDR1 and CDR2 from the germline V gene are KGHSH and LQKENI. The CDR3 is 14 residues long. J gave up 6 bases and V 4 bases, and 6 bases lay outside the gene matches. The CDR3 region is CASSRQGSRDTQYF. The CDR3 bases are TGTGCCAGCTCACGACAGGGGTCAAGGGATACGCAGTATTTT.

This sequence joins TRBV5-5 and TRBJ1-3, with D uncertain. V was cut by 0 bases and J by 0 bases, with 4 bases left in between. The CDR3 consists of 14 residues. Germline V gene sequence: CDR1 SGHKS, CDR2 YYEKEE (reference sequence). CDR3 coding DNA: TGTGCCAGCAGCTTGGTGGTCTCTGGAAACACCATATATTTT. Protein sequence: CASSLVVSGNTIYF.

V usage is TRBV19 and J usage is TRBJ2-5, with D perhaps matching TRBD1 (5 bases). The V end lost 6 bases, the J end lost 5 bases, and 19 bases lay between the germline ends. Germline V gives CDR1 LNHDA, CDR2 SQIVND (reference sequence). The CDR3 consists of 15 residues. CDR3 residues: CASRLTSRVDETQYF. Here the CDR3 DNA reads TGTGCCAGTAGACTGACGAGCAGGGTCGATGAGACCCAGTACTTC.

The J gene is TRBJ1-1, the V gene TRBV18; 9 positions match TRBD1. Germline V lookup: CDR1 KGHSH, CDR2 LQKENI. Unmatched junction bases numbered 3, after V lost 3 bases and J lost 1 base. The CDR3 consists of 15 residues. CDR3 in DNA: TGTGCCAGCTCACCTTGGACAGGGGCGAACACTGAAGCTTTCTTT. The encoded protein is CASSPWTGANTEAFF.

The chain joins TRBV11-3 to TRBJ2-1; D is unresolved. This CDR3 spans 15 amino acids. Trimming shortened V by 5 bases and J by 6 bases, and 17 bases separated the two germline ends. Germline V lookup: CDR1 SGHNT, CDR2 YENEEA. This CDR3 reads CASSHFTLTGNEQFF. The CDR3 DNA follows: TGTGCCAGCAGCCATTTCACACTGACGGGCAATGAGCAGTTCTTC.